This T cell receptor beta chain was profiled in a study of blood T cell repertoires in COVID-19. The CDR3 extends over 13 amino acids. From germline, CDR1 is KGHSH and CDR2 LQKENI. V was trimmed by 11 bases and J by 0 bases, leaving 13 bases between them. In the source study's methods: Researchers report that nucleated cell counts were estimated from reference gene primer amplification. TCRdb keeps only in-frame clones here, not all; method: immunoSEQ multiplex PCR. V and J calls and clone size are as listed in that table; D and trimming were resolved from the DNA. The data contain approximately 440,000 clones, around 90% of them singletons.

Sequenced sample: PBMCs or T cells enriched from blood (not recorded which). The chain recombines TRBV18 with TRBJ1-1; no clear D gene. The source is a man aged 18-30 years who had recovered from COVID-19. The CDR3 nucleotides read TGTGCCGGATGTACAGCTATGAACACTGAAGCTTTCTTT. This codes for CAGCTAMNTEAFF.